The 22 T cell receptor beta chains reported below all come from one sample, sequenced in a study of Graves' ophthalmopathy and Graves' hyperthyroidism. Amplifying from RNA transcripts, the study obtained TCR beta CDR3 regions. HTBI primers served in a first-round RT-PCR, which a second-round multiplex PCR followed. In TCRdb, the multiplex PCR reads were re-called with MiXCR into one record per CDR3 protein. The data show over 200,000 distinct CDR3 sequences, roughly 29% seen once. Sample: peripheral blood. All receptors come from a man aged 45-65 years with Graves' ophthalmopathy.

This clonotype appeared many times. The rearrangement joins TRBV7-2 to TRBJ2-2; D may be TRBD2 (6 bases). The germline CDR1 and CDR2 sequences are SGHTA and FQGNSA. This CDR3 region has 15 residues. Trimming pared 4 bases from V and 7 bases from J, leaving 16 bases between. CDR3: CASSSSGFSGGELFF. For the CDR3, the DNA is TGTGCCAGCAGCTCCTCAGGCTTTAGCGGCGGGGAGCTGTTTTTT.

In this sample, this clonotype turned up a few times. The V call is TRBV7-2, the J call TRBJ2-7, with 8 bases fitting TRBD1. This CDR3 spans 12 amino acids. Germline V gene sequence: CDR1 SGHTA, CDR2 FQGNSA. V lost 5 bases, J lost 6 bases, and 3 bases stayed unmatched. The DNA for the CDR3 is TGTGCCAGCAGCAAACAGGGGGGCGAGCAGTACTTC. The encoded protein is CASSKQGGEQYF.

The chain couples TRBV28 to TRBJ2-5, with TRBD1 identical over 9 bases. Germline CDR1 reads MDHEN; CDR2 reads SYDVKM. CDR3 length: 16 residues. V trimming: 5 bases; J trimming: 4 bases; junction bases outside the gene matches: 11. The CDR3 reads CASSQEGQGGGETQYF. DNA of the CDR3: TGTGCCAGCAGTCAAGAGGGACAGGGAGGAGGAGAGACCCAGTACTTC.

This clonotype was detected only a few times. V and J are TRBV11-3 and TRBJ2-7, with D tentatively TRBD1 (5 bases). Germline V gene data show CDR1 as SGHNT and CDR2 as YENEEA. CDR3 length: 16 residues. The V end was cut by 4 bases, the J end by 3 bases, with 19 bases between. CDR3 sequence reads: CASSSILGDRIYEQYF. The CDR3 nucleotides read TGTGCCAGCAGCTCTATCTTAGGTGACAGAATCTACGAGCAGTACTTC.

This clonotype was counted ten times or more. The rearrangement joins TRBV6-2 or TRBV6-3 to TRBJ2-1; unclear D gene. Germline V gene lookup returns CDR1 MNHEY and CDR2 SVGEGT. The V end was cut by 4 bases, the J end by 1 base, with 2 bases between. This CDR3 is 12 amino acids long. The chain's CDR3 is CASSLSYNEQFF. CDR3 DNA: TGTGCCAGCAGTTTGTCCTACAATGAGCAGTTCTTC.

Only one count was recorded for this clonotype. V and J are TRBV28 and TRBJ1-5; D remains ambiguous. Germline V CDR1 and CDR2: MDHEN, SYDVKM. The length of the CDR3 is 16 residues. The V end was cut by 5 bases, the J end by 0 bases, with 14 bases between. CDR3 region: CASSPQWGYSNQPQHF. As DNA, the CDR3 is TGTGCCAGCAGTCCACAGTGGGGTTATAGCAATCAGCCCCAGCATTTT.

This clonotype was seen at least ten times. The chain carries TRBV20-1 and TRBJ2-7; D may be TRBD2 (5 bases). V gave up 3 bases and J gave up 0 bases, with 15 bases separating them. The germline gives CDR1 DFQATT, CDR2 SNEGSKA (reference sequence). This CDR3 has 15 amino acids. The CDR3 nucleotides read TGCAGTGCTAGCTTCACCGGGAACCCCTCCTACGAGCAGTACTTC. Translated: CSASFTGNPSYEQYF.

This clonotype was seen ten or more times. The rearrangement uses TRBV6-4 and TRBJ2-2; D call uncertain. This CDR3 region has 14 residues. V was clipped by 4 bases and J by 5 bases, with 11 bases between them. The germline V gene has CDR1 MRHNA and CDR2 SNTAGT. This CDR3 is CASSALPGTGELFF. DNA for the CDR3: TGTGCCAGCAGTGCCCTCCCCGGGACCGGGGAGCTGTTTTTT.

This clonotype was seen many times. The chain couples TRBV29-1 to TRBJ2-2; D is tentatively TRBD1 or TRBD2 (5 bases each). The length of the CDR3 is 13 residues. Trimming cost V 6 bases and J 8 bases, with 16 bases left between them. The V gene's germline CDR1 is SQVTM and CDR2 ANQGSEA. The CDR3 bases are TGCAGCGTCGCCGGGACCCACGCTGGGGAGCTGTTTTTT. Translating it yields CSVAGTHAGELFF.

The J gene is TRBJ2-5, the V gene TRBV12-3 or TRBV12-4; maybe TRBD1 (5 bases). V dropped 7 bases and J dropped 1 base, with 10 bases sitting between them. The CDR3 totals 13 residues. The CDR3 here is CASTWGSQETQYF. The CDR3 DNA is TGTGCCAGCACTTGGGGCAGCCAAGAGACCCAGTACTTC.

This clonotype has at least ten counts. This chain connects TRBV12-3 or TRBV12-4 to TRBJ2-2; 12 bases map to TRBD2. This CDR3 is built from 15 residues. V lost 6 bases to trimming and J lost 5 bases; unmatched junction nucleotides: 4. The CDR3 region is CASRMTSGSTGELFF. CDR3 bases: TGTGCCAGCAGGATGACTAGCGGGAGTACCGGGGAGCTGTTTTTT.

The table lists this clonotype with many counts. The chain joins TRBV10-3 to TRBJ1-6; D remains unclear. This CDR3 spans 13 amino acids. Trimming shortened V by 2 bases and J by 8 bases, and 7 bases separated the two germline ends. Germline V lookup: CDR1 ENHRY, CDR2 SYGVKD. The CDR3 DNA is TGTGCCATCAGTGAGGAGAGGGATTCACCCCTCCACTTT. Residues: CAISEERDSPLHF.

CDR3 DNA: TGTGCCAGCAGCCTAGAACAGGGGGCACGAAGAACTGAAGCTTTCTTT. It encodes CASSLEQGARRTEAFF. The chain employs TRBV7-8 and TRBJ1-1; 9 bases fit TRBD1. CDR1 and CDR2 from the germline V gene are SGHVS and FQNEAQ. The CDR3 length is 16 residues. Trimming removed 5 bases from V and 5 bases from J; junction bases left unmatched: 12.

This clonotype was seen many times. The chain combines TRBV6-2 or TRBV6-3 with TRBJ2-2; D unresolved. CDR3 length equals 12 residues. Germline CDR1 and CDR2: MNHEY and SVGEGT. Trimming pared 8 bases from V and 6 bases from J, leaving 10 bases between. The CDR3 reads CASGTEPGELFF. As DNA, the CDR3 is TGTGCCAGCGGAACAGAGCCCGGGGAGCTGTTTTTT.

The sample holds many counts of this clonotype. The chain carries TRBV7-9 and TRBJ2-7; 7 bases map to TRBD1. Looked up from germline, CDR1 is SEHNR and CDR2 is FQNEAQ (reference sequence). The junction had 9 bases not matched to a gene; V was cut back by 5 bases and J by 2 bases. CDR3 length: 15 residues. The CDR3 loop reads CASSNRQGSPYEQYF. The CDR3 DNA is TGTGCCAGCAGCAACCGACAGGGATCCCCCTACGAGCAGTACTTC. Full variable domain (remainder filled in from reference TRBV7-9 and TRBJ2-7): DTGVSQNPRHKITKRGQNVTFRCDPISEHNRLYWYRQTLGQGPEFLTYFQNEAQLEKSRLLSDRFSAERPKGSFSTLEIQRTEQGDSAMYLCASSNRQGSPYEQYFGPGTRLTVT.

In its sample, this clonotype was seen once. The chain links TRBV11-2 to TRBJ2-7; 11 bases map to TRBD1. In germline, CDR1 is SGHAT, CDR2 FQNNGV. The CDR3 covers 16 residues. J lost 6 bases, V lost 1 base, and 8 bases had no gene match. The CDR3: CASSLVSGTGGGEQYF. The CDR3 DNA reads TGTGCCAGCAGCTTAGTCTCCGGGACAGGGGGTGGCGAGCAGTACTTC.

At least ten counts were recorded for this clonotype. V gene TRBV6-2 or TRBV6-3 combines with J gene TRBJ2-7; 7 positions agree with TRBD2. CDR3 length: 14 residues. From germline, CDR1 is MNHEY and CDR2 SVGEGT. The junction had 4 bases not matched to a gene; V was cut back by 3 bases and J by 2 bases. The DNA of the CDR3 is TGTGCCAGCAGTTATCCTAGCGGTACCTACGAGCAGTACTTC. Translation: CASSYPSGTYEQYF.

This clonotype showed up many times. The chain combines TRBV18 with TRBJ2-7, with D tentatively TRBD2 (5 bases). Trimming pared 0 bases from V and 6 bases from J, leaving 15 bases between. CDR1 and CDR2 from the germline V gene are KGHSH and LQKENI. The CDR3 runs to 15 residues. DNA of the CDR3: TGTGCCAGCTCACCACCGGGCGGGCCTACCGGCGAGCAGTACTTC. Translation gives CASSPPGGPTGEQYF.

The chain carries TRBV11-2 and TRBJ1-5; 8 nucleotides match TRBD1. The CDR3 is 16 residues long. Germline V gene data show CDR1 as SGHAT and CDR2 as FQNNGV. With V trimmed by 4 bases and J by 2 bases, 7 bases remained unmatched. CDR3: CASSSHQGQGNQPQHF. The CDR3 nucleotides read TGTGCCAGCAGCTCTCACCAGGGACAGGGCAATCAGCCCCAGCATTTT.

This clonotype occurred many times. The V call is TRBV28, the J call TRBJ1-1; D is possibly TRBD1 (6 bases). Germline V gene data show CDR1 as MDHEN and CDR2 as SYDVKM. Trimming stripped 2 bases from V and 6 bases from J, with 16 bases between. The CDR3 loop spans 15 amino acids. Written as DNA, the CDR3 is TGTGCCAGCAGTTTAGTTTCCCTACCAGGGGCTGAAGCTTTCTTT. Its translation is CASSLVSLPGAEAFF.

This clonotype was picked up many times. The V gene is TRBV19, the J gene TRBJ1-5; D gene unclear. The V gene's germline CDR1 is LNHDA and CDR2 SQIVND (reference sequence). Trimming shortened V by 5 bases and J by 3 bases, and 14 bases separated the two germline ends. The CDR3 consists of 15 residues. CDR3 amino acids: CASSLAWLDNQPQHF. CDR3 coding DNA: TGTGCCAGTAGTCTGGCTTGGCTCGACAATCAGCCCCAGCATTTT.

V is TRBV6-2 or TRBV6-3 and J is TRBJ1-1, with 9 bases aligning to TRBD1. J was trimmed by 1 base and V by 6 bases; bases with no gene match: 3. This CDR3 is 14 amino acids long. Germline CDR1 and CDR2: MNHEY and SVGEGT. CDR3 nucleotide sequence: TGTGCCAGCAGGGGACAGGGTTCGAACACTGAAGCTTTCTTT. Protein product: CASRGQGSNTEAFF.